A selection of T cell receptor beta chains follows, all from one sample in a study of blood T cell repertoires in COVID-19. Profiled with immunoSEQ multiplex PCR; TCRdb holds only in-frame clones, not every one. The table shows roughly 70,000 clones, with approximately 89% occurring only once. Sequenced material: peripheral blood. Every receptor here comes from a man aged 60-69 years with acute or convalescent COVID-19. CDR3s include the opening cysteine and the closing phenylalanine or tryptophan. The D gene is left open where the match is weak. Some rows have no size entry. The others give once, few or many, or a class for an expanded clone.

CDR3aa,CDR3nt,abundance,d_gene,v_gene,j_gene
CASSQVRALGTEAFF,TGTGCCAGCAGCCAAGTGAGAGCGTTGGGCACTGAAGCTTTCTTT,.,.,TRBV14,TRBJ1-1
CASSLGGQGFTF,TGTGCCAGCAGCTTAGGAGGACAGGGTTTTACCTTC,once,TRBD1,TRBV11-3,TRBJ1-2
CASSTNRGRGPQHF,TGTGCCAGTAGTACTAACAGGGGGCGTGGGCCCCAGCATTTT,.,TRBD1,TRBV19,TRBJ1-5
CASSQGWTGTTEAFF,TGTGCCAGCAGCCAAGGATGGACAGGGACCACTGAAGCTTTCTTT,.,TRBD1,TRBV14,TRBJ1-1
CASSPTTSYGYTF,TGTGCCAGCAGCCCGACGACATCGTATGGCTACACCTTC,.,.,TRBV3-1/TRBV3-2,TRBJ1-2
CASSSTGASGYTF,TGTGCCAGCAGTTCTACGGGAGCGAGTGGCTACACCTTC,.,.,TRBV6-5,TRBJ1-2
CSVEDEGSYEQYF,TGCAGCGTTGAAGATGAGGGAAGCTACGAGCAGTACTTC,.,.,TRBV29-1,TRBJ2-7
CASSRQVAFSNEKLFF,TGCGCCAGCAGTAGACAGGTAGCTTTCTCTAATGAAAAACTGTTTTTT,.,.,TRBV4-1,TRBJ1-4
CAISESRDSSYEQYF,TGTGCCATCAGTGAGTCTAGGGACAGTTCCTACGAGCAGTACTTC,.,TRBD1,TRBV10-3,TRBJ2-7
CASSLAGGDGNTIYF,TGCGCCAGCAGCTTGGCAGGCGGGGATGGAAACACCATATATTTT,.,.,TRBV5-1,TRBJ1-3
CATSRDRGFGQFF,TGTGCCACCAGCCGGGACAGGGGGTTCGGGCAGTTCTTC,.,TRBD1,TRBV15,TRBJ2-1
CASSIGALGGYTF,TGTGCCAGTAGTATTGGAGCACTTGGAGGCTACACCTTC,.,.,TRBV19,TRBJ1-2
CRPGGGYGYTF,TGCAGGCCGGGAGGGGGCTATGGCTACACCTTC,.,.,TRBV20-1,TRBJ1-2
CASSFEGTSIINYGYTF,TGTGCCAGCAGCTTCGAAGGGACATCGATAATTAACTATGGCTACACCTTC,.,.,TRBV5-6,TRBJ1-2
CASSLGGMVGGTDTQYF,TGTGCCAGCAGCTTAGGCGGGATGGTTGGGGGCACAGATACGCAGTATTTT,.,.,TRBV11-3,TRBJ2-3
CASGRSLGTEAFF,TGCGCCAGCGGGAGGTCCTTAGGTACTGAAGCTTTCTTT,.,.,TRBV4-1,TRBJ1-1
CASSTGQGKEDTLHF,TGTGCCAGCAGCACGGGACAGGGAAAGGAAGACACCCTCCACTTT,.,TRBD1,TRBV11-1,TRBJ1-6
CASSALGGLGAYEQYF,TGTGCCAGCAGTGCCCTGGGGGGGCTGGGGGCCTACGAGCAGTACTTC,.,.,TRBV6-1,TRBJ2-7
CASSQDRRGQPFYNSPLHF,TGCGCCAGCAGCCAAGATAGGCGTGGACAGCCCTTCTATAATTCACCCCTCCACTTT,.,.,TRBV4-1,TRBJ1-6
CASKQETNTGELFF,TGTGCCAGTAAGCAAGAAACGAACACCGGGGAGCTGTTTTTT,once,.,TRBV27,TRBJ2-2
CASSQRQIEAFF,TGTGCCAGCAGCCAACGACAGATTGAAGCTTTCTTT,.,.,TRBV11-2,TRBJ1-1
CASSLEGTSRETQYF,TGCGCCAGCAGCTTGGAAGGGACTAGCCGTGAGACCCAGTACTTC,.,TRBD2,TRBV5-1,TRBJ2-5
CSAGDSNEQFF,TGCAGTGCTGGGGACAGCAATGAGCAGTTCTTC,few,TRBD1,TRBV20-1,TRBJ2-1
CASSLEGGLFYEQYF,TGCGCCAGCAGCTTGGAAGGGGGTCTCTTCTACGAGCAGTACTTC,.,.,TRBV5-1,TRBJ2-7
CASRDSSMNTEAFF,TGCGCCAGCAGAGACAGTAGCATGAACACTGAAGCTTTCTTT,.,.,TRBV10-2,TRBJ1-1
CASSQDLGTPGEQYF,TGTGCCAGCAGCCAAGATCTAGGAACTCCGGGCGAGCAGTACTTC,.,.,TRBV3-1/TRBV3-2,TRBJ2-7
CAIKVTGTDTQYF,TGTGCCATCAAAGTAACGGGAACAGATACGCAGTATTTT,.,.,TRBV10-3,TRBJ2-3
CAWSVGAWDREFF,TGTGCCTGGAGTGTAGGGGCCTGGGACAGAGAGTTCTTC,.,TRBD1,TRBV30,TRBJ2-1
CASRRDGYTF,TGTGCCAGCAGGAGGGATGGCTACACCTTC,.,.,TRBV6-6,TRBJ1-2
CASSEALQGIRYNEQFF,TGTGCCAGCAGTGAAGCTCTACAGGGGATCCGCTACAATGAGCAGTTCTTC,.,TRBD1,TRBV2,TRBJ2-1
CASSMRTGGAHNSPLHF,TGTGCCAGCAGCATGCGGACAGGGGGCGCGCATAATTCACCCCTCCACTTT,.,TRBD1,TRBV5-5,TRBJ1-6
CASSYSTASNQPQHF,TGTGCCAGCAGTTACAGCACAGCTAGCAATCAGCCCCAGCATTTT,.,.,TRBV6-6,TRBJ1-5
CATNVGRQETQYF,TGTGCCACAAACGTGGGGCGACAAGAGACCCAGTACTTC,.,.,TRBV6-5,TRBJ2-5
CASSIDLSGAEAFF,TGTGCCAGTAGTATAGATCTATCGGGGGCTGAAGCTTTCTTT,.,.,TRBV19,TRBJ1-1
CASSLDRQGSSPLHF,TGCGCCAGCAGCTTGGATCGACAGGGGAGTTCACCCCTCCACTTT,.,TRBD1,TRBV5-1,TRBJ1-6
CASSLGQGLAGVDEQYF,TGTGCCAGCAGCTTGGGGCAAGGACTAGCGGGAGTCGACGAGCAGTACTTC,.,TRBD2,TRBV7-9,TRBJ2-7
CASSETGSGNTIYF,TGTGCCAGCAGCGAAACGGGTTCTGGAAACACCATATATTTT,.,.,TRBV5-4,TRBJ1-3
CASSRTGELFF,TGTGCCAGCAGCCGGACCGGGGAGCTGTTTTTT,.,.,TRBV11-3,TRBJ2-2
CASNSRDRVSEAFF,TGTGCCAGCAACAGCCGGGACAGGGTTAGTGAAGCTTTCTTT,.,TRBD1,TRBV2,TRBJ1-1
CASSDPEGWNTEAFF,TGTGCCAGCAGTGACCCCGAGGGTTGGAACACTGAAGCTTTCTTT,.,.,TRBV6-1,TRBJ1-1